This T cell receptor (beta chain) was recovered during a study of CD8 T cells in Susac syndrome (dated by TCRdb to between 2018 and 2021). At the level of the whole study: Repertoire sequencing was used to test whether CD8+ T cell activation and differentiation in Susac syndrome was antigen driven. Overall study results and their limits: The number of individuals in the TCR sequencing and HLA analysis was recognized as being relatively small.

This clonotype showed up just once. Its antigen remains undetermined. Base qualities were left out, and no much larger clone turns up one base away. Weak support is all one read offers. RNA was extracted using the RNeasy kit, and roughly 0.5 to 1 microgram was reverse transcribed with random hexamers. The immunoSEQ multiplex PCR assay, which covers 54 Vbeta and 13 Jbeta segments, was used to amplify TCR beta CDR3 regions. PCR amplification bias was corrected by using a synthetic template baseline for primer optimization and computational correction. For the original study's pipeline: Reads were annotated to V, D and J genes according to IMGT and were analyzed with immunoSEQ Analyzer, with only productive sequences retained. Clonality was calculated as one minus the Shannon entropy normalized by log2 of the number of productive unique sequences. For each patient and control, public and private clones were evaluated within the 100 most prevalent clones. Clones were defined as Susac-specific if absent from the healthy and MS cohorts, from roughly 1,100 published viral clones and from other ImmuneACCESS disease sequences. In TCRdb, the public reads were trimmed at Q25 with fastp and aligned with MiXCR, with productive beta chains retained. Entries are consolidated by CDR3 protein sequence, retaining the most common genes and DNA. V and J calls and clone size were set by TCRdb, not the authors. The sample data list roughly 120,000 distinct CDR3 sequences, and 94% of these were observed just once. The ten most abundant clones make up 0.095% to 0.1% of the sample.

Spanning cysteine to phenylalanine, the CDR3 consists of 13 amino acids. The retained sequence is limited to the CDR3, 39 bases, with the frame set at the first base. Trimming at the junction amounts to 6 bases on V and 4 bases on J, and the germline ends lie 13 bases apart. CDR1 and CDR2, per the germline V gene, are SQVTM and ANQGSEA. Peripheral blood CD8+ and CD4+ T cells from healthy donors, Susac syndrome patients and multiple sclerosis patients were profiled using high-throughput TCR beta sequencing. Healthy donors were age- and sex-matched controls. Bulk CD8+ and CD4+ T cells were purified by magnetic negative isolation, whereas CD8+ TEMRA cells were enriched by FACS. Blood was drawn into EDTA tubes, processed within 24 hours, and PBMCs were isolated by density gradient centrifugation. PBMCs destined for TCR sequencing were cryopreserved in liquid nitrogen and later thawed in a 37 °C water bath. Purity of sorted or isolated CD4+, CD8+ and CD8+ TEMRA cells was at least 90%.

Recombination connected TRBV29-1 to TRBJ1-5, with the D gene not confidently named. Sample: CD4+ T cells from PBMCs. The source is a human donor in good health. The CDR3 reads as follows: CSVSLSENQPQHF. Here is the DNA: TGCAGCGTCTCTCTGTCGGAGAATCAGCCCCAGCATTTT.